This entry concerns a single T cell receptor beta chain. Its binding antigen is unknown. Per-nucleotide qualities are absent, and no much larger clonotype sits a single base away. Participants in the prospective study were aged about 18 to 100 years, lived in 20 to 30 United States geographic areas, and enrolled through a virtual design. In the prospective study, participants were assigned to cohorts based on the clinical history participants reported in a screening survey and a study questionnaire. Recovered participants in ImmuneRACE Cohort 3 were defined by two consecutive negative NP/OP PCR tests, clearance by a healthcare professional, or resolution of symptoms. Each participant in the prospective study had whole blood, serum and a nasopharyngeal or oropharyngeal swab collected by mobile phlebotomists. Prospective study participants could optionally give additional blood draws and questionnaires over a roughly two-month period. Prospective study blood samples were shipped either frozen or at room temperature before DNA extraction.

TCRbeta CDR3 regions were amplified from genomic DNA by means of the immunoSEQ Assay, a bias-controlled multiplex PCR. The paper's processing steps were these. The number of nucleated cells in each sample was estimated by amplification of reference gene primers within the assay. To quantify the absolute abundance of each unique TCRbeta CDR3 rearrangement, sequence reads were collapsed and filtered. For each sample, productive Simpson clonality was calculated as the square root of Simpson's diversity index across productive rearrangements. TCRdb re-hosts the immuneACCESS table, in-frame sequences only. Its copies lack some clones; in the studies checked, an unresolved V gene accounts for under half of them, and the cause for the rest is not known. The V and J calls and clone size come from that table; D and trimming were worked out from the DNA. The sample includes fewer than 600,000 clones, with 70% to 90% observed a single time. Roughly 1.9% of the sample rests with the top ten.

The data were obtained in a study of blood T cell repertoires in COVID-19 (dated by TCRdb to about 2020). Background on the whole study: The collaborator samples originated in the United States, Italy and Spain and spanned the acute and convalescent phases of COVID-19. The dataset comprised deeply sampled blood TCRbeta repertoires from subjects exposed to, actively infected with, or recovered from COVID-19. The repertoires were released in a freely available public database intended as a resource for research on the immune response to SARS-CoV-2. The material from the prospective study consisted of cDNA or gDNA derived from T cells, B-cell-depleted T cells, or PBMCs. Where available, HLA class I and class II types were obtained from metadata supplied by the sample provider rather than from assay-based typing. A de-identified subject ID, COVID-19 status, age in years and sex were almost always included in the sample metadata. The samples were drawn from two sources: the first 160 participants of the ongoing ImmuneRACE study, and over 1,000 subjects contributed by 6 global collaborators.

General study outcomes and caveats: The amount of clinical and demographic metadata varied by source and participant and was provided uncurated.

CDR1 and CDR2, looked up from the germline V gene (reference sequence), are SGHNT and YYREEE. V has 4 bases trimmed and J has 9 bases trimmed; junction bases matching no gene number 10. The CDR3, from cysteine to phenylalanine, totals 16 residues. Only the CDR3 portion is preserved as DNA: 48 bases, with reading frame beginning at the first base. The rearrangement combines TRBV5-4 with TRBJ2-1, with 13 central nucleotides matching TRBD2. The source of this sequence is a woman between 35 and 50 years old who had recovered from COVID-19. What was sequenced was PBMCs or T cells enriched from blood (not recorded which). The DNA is TGTGCCAGCAGCACCGGGACTAGCGGGATCGTGTCTGAGCAGTTCTTC. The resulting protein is CASSTGTSGIVSEQFF.